This T cell receptor beta chain is from a study of T cell responses to AZD1222 COVID-19 vaccine. Worth noting for this clone: Its target is unknown.

Broader study findings: Nearly half of unique spike-specific TCRs reportedly avoided B.1.351 and B.1.1.7 mutated regions. None of the repertoires were sampled until the peak T cell response had passed.

The germline V gene encodes CDR1 SGHRS and CDR2 YFSETQ. CDR3 length: 14 residues. V lost 0 bases and J lost 0, with 6 bases in between. TCRdb's copy holds only in-frame clones and misses some; the assay was immunoSEQ multiplex PCR. The sample carries roughly 110,000 clones, 70% to 90% recorded once. This chain joins TRBV5-1 and TRBJ1-2, with D hard to call. The material sequenced was peripheral blood, taken 28 days after the second AZD1222 dose. This TCR derives from an adult who received the AZD1222 COVID-19 vaccine. The CDR3 protein is CASSLVISNYGYTF. CDR3 in DNA: TGCGCCAGCAGCTTGGTGATATCTAACTATGGCTACACCTTC.